This is a list of T cell receptor beta chains from one sample in a study of blood T cell repertoires in COVID-19. Profiling relied on immunoSEQ multiplex PCR, and the TCRdb table lists in-frame clones only, not all of them. There are 26,000 or so clones in the sample; roughly 84% occur only once, and roughly 13% lies in the top ten. Input material: peripheral blood. The receptor source for this set is a human donor in a cohort sampled during active COVID-19. The donor label of this sample is uncertain. Each CDR3 is given with its conserved first and last residue. A D gene is named only where the DNA matches it firmly. Not all rows give a size; the values are once, few, many and, for expanded clones, a class.

size	V	J	D	CDR3	DNA
.	TRBV5-6	TRBJ2-7	.	CASSLQGTYYEQYF	TGTGCCAGCAGCTTGCAGGGGACATACTACGAGCAGTACTTC
.	TRBV7-2	TRBJ2-5	.	CASKWISSETQYF	TGTGCCAGCAAGTGGATTAGCTCGGAGACCCAGTACTTC
.	TRBV3-1/TRBV3-2	TRBJ2-1	.	CASSRSPSYNEQFF	TGTGCCAGCTCTAGGAGTCCTTCCTACAATGAGCAGTTCTTC
once	TRBV28	TRBJ2-1	TRBD2	CAIRLAGGYNEQFF	TGTGCCATCCGACTAGCGGGGGGGTACAATGAGCAGTTCTTC
once	TRBV11-3	TRBJ2-1	TRBD2	CASSHVSTSGGGWDNEQFF	TGTGCCAGCAGCCACGTTTCGACTAGCGGGGGGGGCTGGGACAATGAGCAGTTCTTC
once	TRBV7-8	TRBJ2-3	.	CASSLITSPTDTQYF	TGTGCCAGCAGCTTAATTACTAGCCCCACAGATACGCAGTATTTT
.	TRBV7-2	TRBJ1-2	TRBD1	CASSPRSRGGFGYTF	TGTGCCAGCAGCCCCCGATCGCGAGGGGGCTTTGGCTACACCTTC
.	TRBV20-1	TRBJ1-1	.	CSAGSEAFF	TGCAGTGCTGGCTCAGAAGCTTTCTTT
.	TRBV6-2/TRBV6-3	TRBJ1-6	.	CASSPPGGYSYNSPLHF	TGTGCCAGCAGCCCTCCGGGGGGTTACTCCTATAATTCACCCCTCCACTTT
.	TRBV7-2	TRBJ2-2	TRBD1	CASSWDRNTNTGELFF	TGTGCCAGCAGCTGGGACAGGAATACGAACACCGGGGAGCTGTTTTTT
.	TRBV15	TRBJ2-1	TRBD1	CATSRVRDSPYNEQFF	TGTGCCACCAGCAGAGTCCGGGACAGTCCCTACAATGAGCAGTTCTTC
.	TRBV19	TRBJ2-1	TRBD2	CASSLTSGGFNEQFF	TGTGCCAGTAGTTTGACTAGCGGGGGGTTTAATGAGCAGTTCTTC
.	TRBV5-6	TRBJ2-2	.	CASSLWEISRTGELFF	TGTGCCAGCAGCCTCTGGGAGATTTCACGGACCGGGGAGCTGTTTTTT
.	TRBV29-1	TRBJ2-3	TRBD1	CSAEQGVGTDTQYF	TGCAGCGCTGAACAGGGGGTGGGCACAGATACGCAGTATTTT
.	TRBV11-1	TRBJ2-7	.	CASSLDSAYEQYF	TGTGCCAGCAGCTTGGACTCTGCCTACGAGCAGTACTTC
once	TRBV10-3	TRBJ1-6	TRBD1	CAISVLRDRAGSPLHF	TGTGCCATCAGTGTCCTCCGGGACAGGGCTGGGTCACCCCTCCACTTT
.	TRBV4-2	TRBJ2-7	TRBD2	CASSHTGLAGGREQYF	TGTGCCAGCAGCCATACCGGACTAGCGGGGGGACGGGAGCAGTACTTC
.	TRBV4-1	TRBJ2-5	TRBD2	CASSQGTSGGPQETQYF	TGCGCCAGCAGCCAAGGGACTAGCGGGGGTCCCCAAGAGACCCAGTACTTC
few	TRBV19	TRBJ1-2	TRBD1	CASSIRGQGHGYTF	TGTGCCAGTAGTATAAGGGGACAGGGGCACGGCTACACCTTC
.	TRBV12-3/TRBV12-4	TRBJ1-1	TRBD1	CASSPRQGKAFF	TGTGCCAGCAGTCCCCGACAGGGGAAAGCTTTCTTT
.	TRBV9	TRBJ2-1	TRBD2	CASSVERLAGRVEQFF	TGTGCCAGCAGCGTAGAGAGACTAGCGGGCAGAGTTGAGCAGTTCTTC
.	TRBV9	TRBJ2-5	TRBD2	CASSDSLAGGPEETQYF	TGTGCCAGCAGCGACAGCTTAGCGGGGGGGCCGGAAGAGACCCAGTACTTC
.	TRBV4-1	TRBJ2-5	TRBD2	CASSYSGGGETQYF	TGCGCCAGCAGCTACAGCGGGGGGGGTGAGACCCAGTACTTC
.	TRBV27	TRBJ2-5	TRBD2	CASSRTSGAQETQYF	TGTGCCAGCAGCAGAACTAGCGGGGCCCAAGAGACCCAGTACTTC
.	TRBV15	TRBJ2-2	TRBD2	CATSREGLAGGKNTGELFF	TGTGCCACCAGCAGAGAAGGGCTAGCGGGGGGCAAGAACACCGGGGAGCTGTTTTTT
.	TRBV7-2	TRBJ2-7	.	CASSVAGSSYEQYF	TGTGCCAGCAGCGTCGCGGGCAGCTCCTACGAGCAGTACTTC
.	TRBV11-2	TRBJ2-3	TRBD2	CASSPWTSGTDTQYF	TGTGCCAGCAGCCCCTGGACTAGCGGCACAGATACGCAGTATTTT
.	TRBV29-1	TRBJ1-2	TRBD1	CSGLIGTGGGYTF	TGCAGCGGCCTAATAGGGACAGGGGGTGGCTACACCTTC
.	TRBV28	TRBJ1-5	.	CASSLWAQPQHF	TGTGCCAGCAGTTTATGGGCTCAGCCCCAGCATTTT
.	TRBV19	TRBJ2-5	.	CASSMGRPTVLETQYF	TGTGCCAGTAGTATGGGGAGACCGACCGTACTAGAGACCCAGTACTTC
.	TRBV3-1/TRBV3-2	TRBJ1-2	.	CASSLTRGTYGYTF	TGTGCCAGCAGCTTAACTAGGGGGACCTATGGCTACACCTTC
.	TRBV7-9	TRBJ2-1	TRBD1	CASSLVLGTGNEQFF	TGTGCCAGCAGCTTAGTTCTCGGGACAGGGAATGAGCAGTTCTTC
.	TRBV2	TRBJ2-4	TRBD1	CASDRGRENIQYF	TGTGCCAGTGACAGGGGGCGCGAGAACATTCAGTACTTC
.	TRBV10-3	TRBJ2-7	TRBD1	CAADGGQGRGEQYF	TGTGCCGCCGATGGGGGACAGGGCAGGGGCGAGCAGTACTTC